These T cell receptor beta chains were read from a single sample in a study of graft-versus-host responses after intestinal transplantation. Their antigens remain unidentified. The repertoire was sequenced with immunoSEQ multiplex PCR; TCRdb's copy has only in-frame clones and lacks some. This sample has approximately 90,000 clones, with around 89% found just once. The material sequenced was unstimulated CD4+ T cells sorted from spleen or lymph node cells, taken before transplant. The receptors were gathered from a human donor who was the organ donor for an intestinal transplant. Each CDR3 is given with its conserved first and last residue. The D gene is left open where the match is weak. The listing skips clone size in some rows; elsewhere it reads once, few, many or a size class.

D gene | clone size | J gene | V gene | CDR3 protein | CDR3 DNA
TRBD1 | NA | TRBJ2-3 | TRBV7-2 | CASSYSYRGPDTQYF | TGTGCCAGCAGCTACTCGTACAGGGGCCCAGATACGCAGTATTTT
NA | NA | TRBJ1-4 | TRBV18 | CASSPRGPEKLFF | TGTGCCAGCTCACCGCGCGGGCCTGAAAAACTGTTTTTT
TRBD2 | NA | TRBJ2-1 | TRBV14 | CASSHQAGLYNEQFF | TGTGCCAGCAGCCACCAAGCGGGGCTCTACAATGAGCAGTTCTTC
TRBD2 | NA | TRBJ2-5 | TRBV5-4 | CASSGGLAGETQYF | TGTGCCAGCAGCGGGGGACTAGCGGGAGAGACCCAGTACTTC
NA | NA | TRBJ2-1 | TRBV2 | CASLAFSSYNEQFF | TGTGCCAGTTTAGCGTTTAGCTCCTACAATGAGCAGTTCTTC
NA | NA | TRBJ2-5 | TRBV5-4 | CASSPEGSSQETQYF | TGTGCCAGCAGCCCTGAGGGTAGCAGCCAAGAGACCCAGTACTTC
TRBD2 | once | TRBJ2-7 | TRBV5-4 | CASSADGRATEQYF | TGTGCCAGCAGCGCGGACGGGAGGGCCACCGAGCAGTACTTC
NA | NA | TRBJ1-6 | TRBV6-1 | CASSRRTPDSPLHF | TGTGCCAGCAGTCGCCGGACTCCCGATTCACCCCTCCACTTT
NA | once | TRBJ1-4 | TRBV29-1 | CSVWQWGTNEKLFF | TGCAGCGTCTGGCAATGGGGCACTAATGAAAAACTGTTTTTT
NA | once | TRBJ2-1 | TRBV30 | CAWGGGAPSYNEQFF | TGTGCCTGGGGTGGTGGGGCGCCTTCCTACAATGAGCAGTTCTTC
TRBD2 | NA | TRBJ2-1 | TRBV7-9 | CASSDRDYSYNEQFF | TGTGCCAGCAGCGACCGGGACTACTCCTACAATGAGCAGTTCTTC
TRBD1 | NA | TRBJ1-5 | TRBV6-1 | CASSEDGQGRARTQHF | TGTGCCAGCAGTGAAGATGGACAGGGGAGGGCTCGGACCCAGCATTTT
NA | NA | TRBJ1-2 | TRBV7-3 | CASSLNSGWGGYTF | TGTGCCAGCAGCTTAAATAGCGGTTGGGGGGGCTACACCTTC
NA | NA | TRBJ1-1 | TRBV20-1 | CSARESGEAFF | TGCAGTGCTAGAGAAAGCGGGGAAGCTTTCTTT
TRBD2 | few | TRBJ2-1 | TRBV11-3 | CASSLGRAGAHRFF | TGTGCCAGCAGCTTAGGTCGAGCGGGGGCCCACCGGTTCTTC
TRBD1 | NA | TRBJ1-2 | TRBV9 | CASTWDRGNYGYTF | TGTGCCAGCACGTGGGACAGGGGGAACTATGGCTACACCTTC
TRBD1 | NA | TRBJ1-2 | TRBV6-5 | CASWDRERGGYTF | TGTGCCAGCTGGGACAGGGAAAGGGGTGGCTACACCTTC
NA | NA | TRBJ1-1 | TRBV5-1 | CASSLGRDTEAFF | TGCGCCAGCAGCTTGGGCAGGGACACTGAAGCTTTCTTT